These 26 T cell receptor beta chains were all obtained from the same sample, sequenced in a study of OX40 agonist ivuxolimab in advanced cancers. Method: immunoSEQ multiplex PCR; TCRdb's copy keeps in-frame clones and lacks some. Altogether around 61,000 clones are present, about 90% being singletons, with the ten largest covering around 25%. Sample: CD4+ or CD8+ T cells sorted from blood, taken in a trial of the OX40 agonist ivuxolimab. The receptors originated from an adult with an advanced solid tumor such as melanoma, head and neck, liver or kidney cancer.

The rearrangement links TRBV28 to TRBJ1-1; no reliable D call. Deletions cut 3 bases from V and 11 bases from J, with 19 bases between. The CDR3 is 14 amino acids. The germline V gene has CDR1 MDHEN and CDR2 SYDVKM. The CDR3 is CASSFSAAPGVAFF. The CDR3 region has the DNA TGTGCCAGCAGTTTTTCGGCAGCGCCGGGTGTGGCTTTCTTT.

The rearrangement joins TRBV25-1 to TRBJ1-1; TRBD1 aligns across 7 bases. Germline V CDR1 and CDR2: MGHDK, SYGVNS. This CDR3 spans 12 amino acids. With V trimmed by 3 bases and J by 10 bases, 5 bases remained unmatched. The CDR3 bases are TGTGCCAGCAGTGATGACGACAGGGCAGCTTTCTTT. Residues: CASSDDDRAAFF.

The chain is built from TRBV4-2 and TRBJ2-7, with 12 nucleotides matching TRBD2. J was trimmed by 7 bases and V by 5 bases; bases with no gene match: 9. The CDR3 runs to 15 residues. From germline, CDR1 is LGHNA and CDR2 YNFKEQ. CDR3 sequence: CASSAGTSGSLEQYF. The CDR3 bases are TGTGCCAGCAGCGCCGGGACTAGCGGGTCTCTAGAGCAGTACTTC.

V and J are TRBV6-6 and TRBJ2-3; 7 bases map to TRBD2. V shed 2 bases, J shed 3 bases, and the junction held 5 bases outside the gene matches. In germline, CDR1 is MNHNY, CDR2 SVGAGI (reference sequence). This CDR3 comprises 15 residues. CDR3: CASSYGPGGTDTQYF. The CDR3, as DNA: TGTGCCAGCAGTTACGGGCCCGGGGGGACAGATACGCAGTATTTT.

This clone appeared a few times. The chain recombines TRBV30 with TRBJ1-1; 9 bases agree with TRBD1. Germline CDR1 reads GTSNPN; CDR2 reads SVGIG (reference sequence). Losses at the gene ends were 7 bases for V and 3 bases for J; bases not matched to a gene: 6. This CDR3 contains 13 residues. The CDR3 DNA is TGTGCCTTTGACAGGGGGGTGGACACTGAAGCTTTCTTT. It is translated as CAFDRGVDTEAFF.

This clone was seen just once. The chain combines TRBV30 with TRBJ2-7, with a possible D match to TRBD1 (6 bases). The CDR3 is 13 residues long. Per germline, CDR1 GTSNPN and CDR2 SVGIG (reference sequence). The germline V and J ends were trimmed by 0 bases and 4 bases, with 10 bases remaining between them. CDR3 loop: CAWSVGQGYEQYF. The CDR3 DNA follows: TGTGCCTGGAGTGTTGGTCAGGGGTACGAGCAGTACTTC.

The sample holds one count of this clone. The gene calls are TRBV2 and TRBJ2-3; 8 bases map to TRBD2. Germline CDR1 is SNHLY and CDR2 is FYNNEI. The trim removed 6 bases at V and 2 bases at J, leaving 10 bases unmatched. This CDR3 is 16 amino acids long. The CDR3 DNA is TGTGCCAGCAGCCAGTACGGGACTAGGGACACAGATACGCAGTATTTT. Its protein product is CASSQYGTRDTDTQYF.

This clone has a single count. This chain joins TRBV15 and TRBJ1-5, with D unclear. The CDR3 extends over 16 amino acids. The V gene's germline CDR1 is LNHNV and CDR2 YYDKDF (reference sequence). V was cut by 3 bases and J by 2 bases, with 14 bases left in between. The CDR3 protein is CATSSSEGIGNQPQHF. The DNA for the CDR3 is TGTGCCACCAGCAGTTCCGAGGGAATCGGCAATCAGCCCCAGCATTTT.

The rearrangement joins TRBV27 to TRBJ2-7, with 9 nucleotides matching TRBD1. Germline CDR1 reads MNHEY; CDR2 reads SMNVEV (reference sequence). CDR3 length: 15 amino acids. The V and J ends lost 6 bases and 0 bases, in that order; junction bases with no gene match: 6. Written as DNA, the CDR3 is TGTGCCAGCAGCCCCGGGACAGGGCCCTCCTACGAGCAGTACGTC. Its protein is CASSPGTGPSYEQYV.

In its sample, this clone was seen a few times. The chain joins TRBV7-8 to TRBJ1-6; D gene uncertain. V gave up 1 base and J gave up 8 bases, with 12 bases separating them. This CDR3 has 15 amino acids. Germline V lookup: CDR1 SGHVS, CDR2 FQNEAQ. CDR3 sequence: CASSLDGQAHSPLHF. CDR3 nucleotide sequence: TGTGCCAGCAGCTTAGACGGGCAGGCACATTCACCCCTCCACTTT.

V and J are TRBV7-9 and TRBJ1-5; no definite D call. The germline V gene has CDR1 SEHNR and CDR2 FQNEAQ (reference sequence). The CDR3 is made up of 16 amino acids. Trimming took 1 base from V and 0 from J, leaving 10 bases between them. The CDR3 sequence is CASSLVGNYSNQPQHF. The CDR3 nucleotides are TGTGCCAGCAGCTTAGTAGGGAACTATAGCAATCAGCCCCAGCATTTT.

In DNA form, the CDR3 reads TGTGCCAGCAGTCTAACGCCGGGACTAGCGGAGGCATACAATGAGCAGTTCTTC. Amino acid sequence: CASSLTPGLAEAYNEQFF. V gene TRBV28 combines with J gene TRBJ2-1; 11 bases line up with TRBD2. Germline loops: CDR1 MDHEN, CDR2 SYDVKM. V was pared by 5 bases and J by 4 bases, with 13 bases of the junction left unmatched. The CDR3 has 18 amino acids.

The gene calls are TRBV19 and TRBJ1-5; D remains ambiguous. Germline lookup yields CDR1 LNHDA and CDR2 SQIVND (reference sequence). Trimming stripped 3 bases from V and 0 bases from J, with 6 bases between. CDR3 length: 14 amino acids. CDR3 in amino acids: CASSIDYSNQPQHF. The CDR3 DNA reads TGTGCCAGTAGTATTGACTATAGCAATCAGCCCCAGCATTTT. The whole variable domain, remainder taken from reference TRBV19 and TRBJ1-5, is DGGITQSPKYLFRKEGQNVTLSCEQNLNHDAMYWYRQDPGQGLRLIYYSQIVNDFQKGDIAEGYSVSREKKESFPLTVTSAQKNPTAFYLCASSIDYSNQPQHFGDGTRLSIL.

The chain combines TRBV9 with TRBJ1-6; possible D gene TRBD1, 6 bases. The germline V and J ends were trimmed by 0 bases and 8 bases, with 12 bases remaining between them. The germline gives CDR1 SGDLS, CDR2 YYNGEE. The CDR3 runs 15 residues. In nucleotides, the CDR3 is TGTGCCAGCAGCGTAGCTTCGGGGGGCGATTCACCCCTCCACTTT. Residues: CASSVASGGDSPLHF.

The CDR3 DNA reads as TGTGCCTGGATAACCGGAGACAGGGGGCTAGGCTATGGCTACACCTTC. Its translation: CAWITGDRGLGYGYTF. The rearrangement uses TRBV30 and TRBJ1-2; 10 nucleotides match TRBD1. Germline lookup yields CDR1 GTSNPN and CDR2 SVGIG (reference sequence). CDR3 length: 16 amino acids. V trimming: 4 bases; J trimming: 4 bases; junction bases outside the gene matches: 12. Full variable domain (missing parts from reference TRBV30 and TRBJ1-2): SQTIHQWPATLVQPVGSPLSLECTVEGTSNPNLYWYRQAAGRGLQLLFYSVGIGQISSEVPQNLSASRPQDRQFILSSKKLLLSDSGFYLCAWITGDRGLGYGYTFGSGTRLTVV.

V usage is TRBV12-5 and J usage is TRBJ1-2; D not certain. Trimming left V 1 base short and J 5 bases short, with 8 bases between. Per germline, CDR1 LGHNT and CDR2 FRNRAP. The CDR3 runs 13 residues. In DNA form, the CDR3 reads TGTGCTAGTGGTTTGGGGGGTGGGTATGGCTACACCTTC. This translates into CASGLGGGYGYTF. The full variable domain, its missing parts supplied by reference TRBV12-5 and TRBJ1-2, is DARVTQTPRHKVTEMGQEVTMRCQPILGHNTVFWYRQTMMQGLELLAYFRNRAPLDDSGMPKDRFSAEMPDATLATLKIQPSEPRDSAVYFCASGLGGGYGYTFGSGTRLTVV.

The V and J genes are TRBV19 and TRBJ2-1; TRBD1 or TRBD2 may be the D gene (6 bases each). V dropped 3 bases and J dropped 2 bases, with 14 bases sitting between them. The CDR3 totals 16 residues. Germline loops: CDR1 LNHDA, CDR2 SQIVND (reference sequence). CDR3 sequence reads: CASSIWGAQTYNEQFF. DNA for the CDR3: TGTGCCAGTAGTATCTGGGGGGCTCAAACCTACAATGAGCAGTTCTTC.

This chain links TRBV19 with TRBJ1-5, with D unresolved. The CDR3 is made up of 14 amino acids. The V gene lost 7 bases and the J gene lost 0 bases, with 10 bases spanning the gap. The germline V gene encodes CDR1 LNHDA and CDR2 SQIVND (reference sequence). CDR3 sequence: CASNRGFSNQPQHF. CDR3 DNA sequence: TGTGCCAGTAACCGGGGATTTAGCAATCAGCCCCAGCATTTT. Full variable domain (rest looked up from reference TRBV19 and TRBJ1-5): DGGITQSPKYLFRKEGQNVTLSCEQNLNHDAMYWYRQDPGQGLRLIYYSQIVNDFQKGDIAEGYSVSREKKESFPLTVTSAQKNPTAFYLCASNRGFSNQPQHFGDGTRLSIL.

V and J are TRBV28 and TRBJ2-1; the D is unclear. V was cut by 4 bases and J by 3 bases, with 16 bases left in between. This CDR3 is built from 16 residues. CDR1 MDHEN and CDR2 SYDVKM come from the germline V gene. CDR3 sequence (DNA): TGTGCCAGCAGTTCAAGTGGCCAGGTGTACTACAATGAGCAGTTCTTC. Amino acids: CASSSSGQVYYNEQFF.

The chain couples TRBV6-1 to TRBJ2-1; TRBD1 might be the D (5 bases). V dropped 0 bases and J dropped 2 bases, with 14 bases sitting between them. The CDR3 runs 17 residues. Germline V lookup: CDR1 MNHNS, CDR2 SASEGT. CDR3 DNA: TGTGCCAGCAGTGAAGCGCCCAGGGTTGGCCCCTACAATGAGCAGTTCTTC. Translating it yields CASSEAPRVGPYNEQFF.

This chain joins TRBV6-6 and TRBJ2-1; D unclear. The germline V and J ends were trimmed by 0 bases and 0 bases, with 9 bases remaining between them. This CDR3 is 16 amino acids long. The germline V gene has CDR1 MNHNY and CDR2 SVGAGI (reference sequence). CDR3 region: CASSYSAENSYNEQFF. CDR3 DNA: TGTGCCAGCAGTTACTCGGCCGAAAACTCCTACAATGAGCAGTTCTTC.

The chain carries TRBV4-1 and TRBJ1-5; possible D gene TRBD1, 5 bases. CDR1 and CDR2 from the germline V gene are MGHRA and YSYEKL. V was shortened by 0 bases and J by 6 bases, with 12 bases between the two germline ends. The CDR3 is made up of 15 amino acids. CDR3 amino acids: CASSQDLGESQPQHF. DNA of the CDR3: TGCGCCAGCAGCCAAGATCTAGGGGAGAGTCAGCCCCAGCATTTT.

This chain joins TRBV6-5 and TRBJ1-1; unclear D gene. Germline V lookup: CDR1 MNHEY, CDR2 SVGAGI. V dropped 2 bases and J dropped 4 bases, with 11 bases sitting between them. This CDR3 is 14 amino acids long. CDR3 region: CASSYPESRTEAFF. As DNA, the CDR3 is TGTGCCAGCAGTTACCCAGAGAGCCGCACTGAAGCTTTCTTT.

The V gene is TRBV30, the J gene TRBJ2-1; 7 bases are shared with TRBD2. From germline, CDR1 is GTSNPN and CDR2 SVGIG (reference sequence). The CDR3 is 12 amino acids. The CDR3 loop is CGGEGQSNEQFF. The DNA of the CDR3 is TGTGGGGGGGAGGGCCAGTCGAATGAGCAGTTCTTC.

This chain uses TRBV30 with TRBJ1-2; no reliable D call. Looked up from germline, CDR1 is GTSNPN and CDR2 is SVGIG (reference sequence). Trimming took off 1 base at V and 7 bases at J, with 10 bases between the two ends. CDR3 length equals 12 residues. The chain's CDR3 is CAWSESGGGYTF. In DNA, the CDR3 is TGTGCCTGGAGTGAGTCAGGCGGTGGCTACACCTTC.

The V gene is TRBV7-9, the J gene TRBJ2-5; 9 nucleotides match TRBD1. With V trimmed by 2 bases and J by 4 bases, 11 bases remained unmatched. Germline V CDR1 and CDR2: SEHNR, FQNEAQ (reference sequence). This CDR3 has 17 residues. The CDR3 sequence is CASSLWFGGQGLETQYF. The CDR3, as DNA: TGTGCCAGCAGCTTATGGTTCGGGGGACAGGGCTTAGAGACCCAGTACTTC. Supplemented by reference TRBV7-9 and TRBJ2-5, the full variable domain reads DTGVSQNPRHKITKRGQNVTFRCDPISEHNRLYWYRQTLGQGPEFLTYFQNEAQLEKSRLLSDRFSAERPKGSFSTLEIQRTEQGDSAMYLCASSLWFGGQGLETQYFGPGTRLLVL.